Below, one TCR beta chain is given with its context. Its antigen has not been determined. No much larger clone is present one base from it, and per-base qualities are unavailable. The sample comes from a study of control samples from healthy donors and cancer patients (dated by TCRdb to 2020 to 2022). Preparation of the library involved the immunoSEQ multiplex PCR assay. As stored in TCRdb, this immuneACCESS dataset retains in-frame rearrangements with V and J assigned. A fraction of the clones does not appear; measured against another copy, unresolved V genes explain less than half of the discrepancy, and the remainder lacks a known reason. This sample is represented by about 53,000 clones; about 90% of them were singletons. The ten biggest clones cover more than 13% of the sample. The CDR3 contains 18 residues, cysteine and phenylalanine counted. The kept DNA is CDR3 alone, 54 bases in frame from the first base. The germline V gene supplies CDR1 MGHRA and CDR2 YSYEKL. Compared with germline, V lacks 3 bases and J lacks 4 bases; bases without a gene match: 8.

Sequenced input: PBMCs. This receptor chain uses TRBV4-1 and TRBJ2-2; 13 central nucleotides agree with TRBD2. The receptor's source is a man in his 60s with head and neck cancer. The CDR3 here reads CASSHLTSGGRGTGELFF. The nucleotides read TGCGCCAGCAGCCACTTGACTAGCGGGGGGCGCGGCACCGGGGAGCTGTTTTTT.